This TCR beta chain comes out of a study of PD-1 blockade in classical Hodgkin lymphoma. Study context: Nivolumab was given intravenously to patients at 3 mg/kg every 2 weeks. Findings and caveats of the study: It was among complete responders that baseline diversity resembled that of newly diagnosed patients. Baseline TCR diversity was reportedly lower in newly diagnosed patients than in healthy donors. It was reported as lower still in relapsed/refractory patients. Exclusion covered patients beginning nivolumab under 1 year post-ASCT.

Comments on this clone: The antigen remains unidentified.

All trial patients relapsed after autologous stem cell transplantation. V was pared by 3 bases and J by 0 bases, with 8 bases of the junction left unmatched. Germline CDR1 reads SGHRS; CDR2 reads YFSETQ. The CDR3 runs 17 residues. The table came from immunoSEQ multiplex PCR; TCRdb's copy has only in-frame clones and leaves some out. Among tens of thousands of clones listed, around nine tenths were seen once. The sequence derives from a human donor with classical Hodgkin lymphoma. Here the sequenced sample was peripheral blood mononuclear cells (PBMCs), taken at baseline. J is TRBJ2-1 and V is TRBV5-1; 8 bases agree with TRBD2. CDR3 DNA: TGCGCCAGCAGCTACGCCCCCGGGACTAGCTCCTACAATGAGCAGTTCTTC. Protein product: CASSYAPGTSSYNEQFF.